Many counts were recorded for the clone carrying this T cell receptor (beta chain). Its antigen remains unknown. Certain patients, namely those with other autoimmune diseases, uncontrolled infections, pregnancy or lactation, were excluded. Diagnoses were established from clinical symptoms, serum thyroxine, TRAb, thyroid ultrasound and orbital computed tomography. This sample stems from a study of Graves' ophthalmopathy and Graves' hyperthyroidism. RNA transcripts provided the template for amplifying TCR beta CDR3 regions. RT-PCR in the first round used HTBI primers; a second-round multiplex PCR followed. TCRdb called the multiplex PCR reads again in MiXCR, with one record for every CDR3 protein. The top ten clones hold 7.5% to 10% of a sample with approximately 160,000 distinct CDR3 sequences, around two fifths of them seen once. Study-wide results and caveats: Most thyroid-expanded clonotypes exceeding 0.001 frequency were also found in blood.

V dropped 7 bases and J dropped 2 bases, with 9 bases sitting between them. This CDR3 region has 12 residues. This rearrangement joins TRBV12-3 or TRBV12-4 to TRBJ2-7; D gene unclear. This sequence originates from a man in his thirties or forties with Graves' ophthalmopathy. The source material was peripheral blood. The CDR3 here is CASNPDPYEQYF. In DNA form, the CDR3 reads TGTGCCAGCAATCCAGATCCCTACGAGCAGTACTTC.